Below are 23 T cell receptor beta chains sequenced from a single sample in a study of shared clonotypes between healthy human individuals. Only CD45RO-negative cells positively selected for CCR7 counted as naive CD8 cells, so terminally differentiated effector memory CD45RA+ cells were excluded. Some clones are missing from TCRdb's copy, which holds only in-frame ones; the method was immunoSEQ multiplex PCR. The profile shows around 2.1 million clones, around 93% of them singletons. Sequencing was performed on naive CD8+ T cells from PBMCs. The receptors were gathered from a young man in good health. Some clones in this sample may be carry-over from other donors' samples.

V gene TRBV4-3 combines with J gene TRBJ1-5, with unresolved D. V lost 4 bases and J 5 bases, leaving 18 bases between the germline ends. Germline V gene data show CDR1 as LGHNA and CDR2 as YSLEER. CDR3 length: 16 residues. CDR3 sequence reads: CASSPLYDKEDQPQHF. Written as DNA, the CDR3 is TGCGCCAGCAGCCCCCTTTATGACAAGGAGGATCAGCCCCAGCATTTT.

This chain's CDR3 is CASSLRALVGEQYF. In nucleotides, the CDR3 is TGCGCCAGCAGCCTGCGGGCTTTAGTGGGCGAGCAGTACTTC. The chain employs TRBV4-1 and TRBJ2-7; D is perhaps TRBD2 (5 bases). V lost 4 bases and J 6 bases, leaving 16 bases between the germline ends. This CDR3 comprises 14 residues. Germline CDR1 is MGHRA and CDR2 is YSYEKL.

This chain connects TRBV7-9 to TRBJ2-3, with D possibly matching TRBD2 (6 bases). V was shortened by 1 base and J by 2 bases, with 13 bases between the two germline ends. This CDR3 is 16 amino acids long. The germline CDR1 and CDR2 sequences are SEHNR and FQNEAQ (reference sequence). Here the CDR3 DNA reads TGTGCCAGCAGCTTAGGTTCTAGCGATCTCACAGATACGCAGTATTTT. It is translated as CASSLGSSDLTDTQYF.

The V gene is TRBV6-1, the J gene TRBJ2-7, with D uncertain. The ends were cut back, 8 bases at V and 6 bases at J, with 17 bases in the middle. The CDR3 runs 13 residues. The germline gives CDR1 MNHNS, CDR2 SASEGT. As DNA, the CDR3 is TGTGCCAGCCGGTCACCCAAGCTCCCCGAGCAGTACTTC. As protein: CASRSPKLPEQYF.

This clone has only one observation. V and J are TRBV5-6 and TRBJ1-1; possibly TRBD1 for D (5 bases). Trimming cost V 2 bases and J 4 bases, with 21 bases left between them. The germline gives CDR1 SGHDT, CDR2 YYEEEE. This CDR3 contains 17 residues. The CDR3 DNA is TGTGCCAGCAGCTTAGGAGGTGAAGGGGTTCTAGGCACTGAAGCTTTCTTT. Its protein is CASSLGGEGVLGTEAFF.

V gene TRBV18 combines with J gene TRBJ2-7; D could derive from TRBD1 or TRBD2 (5 bases each). The V end was cut by 2 bases, the J end by 1 base, with 12 bases between. This CDR3 has 15 residues. CDR1 KGHSH and CDR2 LQKENI come from the germline V gene. This CDR3 is CASSPGPGPSYEQYF. In nucleotides, the CDR3 is TGTGCCAGCTCACCAGGGCCGGGGCCTTCCTACGAGCAGTACTTC.

This clone has a handful of counts. With a much larger clone just one base away, this may be a read error. The sample holds other DNA sequences that translate to the same CDR3. The chain has TRBV7-9 and TRBJ2-7; no clear D gene. Trimming removed 1 base at V and 2 bases at J, with 3 bases between. Germline V CDR1 and CDR2: SEHNR, FQNEAQ (reference sequence). This CDR3 comprises 12 residues. This CDR3 reads CASSLGAYEQYF. In DNA, the CDR3 is TGTGCCAGCAGCTTAGGTGCCTACGAGCAGTACTTC.

Concerning this clone: The identical CDR3 is also encoded by other nucleotide sequences in the sample. This chain links TRBV7-9 with TRBJ2-7; D perhaps matches TRBD1 (6 bases). The CDR3 spans 13 residues. V was trimmed by 1 base and J by 2 bases, leaving 6 bases between them. The V gene's germline CDR1 is SEHNR and CDR2 FQNEAQ (reference sequence). CDR3 sequence: CASSLDRAYEQYF. As DNA, the CDR3 is TGTGCCAGCAGCTTAGACAGGGCCTACGAGCAGTACTTC. Drawing the rest from reference TRBV7-9 and TRBJ2-7, the complete variable domain is DTGVSQNPRHKITKRGQNVTFRCDPISEHNRLYWYRQTLGQGPEFLTYFQNEAQLEKSRLLSDRFSAERPKGSFSTLEIQRTEQGDSAMYLCASSLDRAYEQYFGPGTRLTVT.

This chain uses TRBV9 with TRBJ2-7, with a weak D call TRBD1 (7 bases). Germline lookup yields CDR1 SGDLS and CDR2 YYNGEE. The V end was cut by 4 bases, the J end by 0 bases, with 11 bases between. The CDR3 runs 14 residues. The CDR3 reads CASSSQGGSYEQYF. The CDR3 DNA sequence: TGTGCCAGCAGCTCCCAGGGGGGCTCCTACGAGCAGTACTTC.

The genes are TRBV5-6 and TRBJ2-7, with D perhaps given as TRBD1 or TRBD2 (5 bases each). The CDR3 runs 15 residues. V lost 0 bases and J lost 3, with 13 bases in between. The germline V gene has CDR1 SGHDT and CDR2 YYEEEE. The CDR3 protein is CASSLAPRDLYEQYF. The DNA for the CDR3 is TGTGCCAGCAGCTTGGCCCCCAGGGACCTCTACGAGCAGTACTTC.

On this clone itself: This specimen includes other DNA sequences encoding the same CDR3. The CDR3 sequence is CASSEALYEQYF. The CDR3 nucleotides are TGTGCCAGCAGTGAAGCCCTCTACGAGCAGTACTTC. The rearrangement uses TRBV2 and TRBJ2-7; D gene uncertain. V lost 0 bases and J 3 bases, leaving 3 bases between the germline ends. The germline V gene has CDR1 SNHLY and CDR2 FYNNEI. The CDR3 covers 12 residues.

The rearrangement links TRBV7-3 to TRBJ2-2, with D perhaps TRBD1 or TRBD2 (5 bases each). This CDR3 has 13 amino acids. Germline lookup yields CDR1 SGHTA and CDR2 FQGTGA. V lost 5 bases, J lost 6 bases, and 10 bases lay in between. The CDR3 DNA reads TGTGCCAGCAGCCTCGAGGGGTCCGGGGAGCTGTTTTTT. Protein: CASSLEGSGELFF.

This rearrangement joins TRBV19 to TRBJ1-4, with 7 bases that match TRBD1. The CDR3 runs to 15 residues. Germline V gene data show CDR1 as LNHDA and CDR2 as SQIVND (reference sequence). The J segment lost 5 bases and the V segment lost 4 bases, leaving 7 bases of the junction unmatched. The CDR3 spells CASSSSQGLNEKLFF. The CDR3 region has the DNA TGTGCCAGTAGTAGCTCACAGGGGTTAAATGAAAAACTGTTTTTT.

The genes are TRBV28 and TRBJ1-2; TRBD1 matches at 7 bases. The trim removed 5 bases at V and 1 base at J, leaving 7 bases unmatched. In germline, CDR1 is MDHEN, CDR2 SYDVKM. The CDR3 spans 15 residues. The CDR3 sequence is CASSPTPGGNYGYTF. CDR3 DNA sequence: TGTGCCAGCAGTCCCACCCCAGGGGGTAACTATGGCTACACCTTC.

This clone was picked up a small number of times. This chain links TRBV19 with TRBJ2-7; D may be TRBD2 (6 bases). CDR1 is LNHDA and CDR2 is SQIVND in the germline V gene (reference sequence). V was cut by 8 bases and J by 2 bases, with 13 bases left in between. The CDR3 spans 13 residues. The CDR3 nucleotides are TGTGCCAGTTCCATAGCGGATACCTACGAGCAGTACTTC. Translated, it gives CASSIADTYEQYF.

The rearrangement links TRBV5-1 to TRBJ1-3; possible D gene TRBD1, 5 bases. This CDR3 is built from 14 residues. V was clipped by 5 bases and J by 1 base, with 10 bases between them. In germline, CDR1 is SGHRS, CDR2 YFSETQ. The CDR3 sequence: CASRSDSSGNTIYF. The CDR3 region has the DNA TGCGCCAGCAGATCTGACAGTTCTGGAAACACCATATATTTT.

This clone was seen a single time. The chain links TRBV9 to TRBJ2-2, with 8 bases matching TRBD1. The CDR3 has 16 amino acids. Germline CDR1 is SGDLS and CDR2 is YYNGEE. J was trimmed by 3 bases and V by 3 bases; bases with no gene match: 7. CDR3 amino acids: CASSESGTGHTGELFF. The CDR3 DNA reads as TGTGCCAGCAGCGAATCCGGGACAGGACACACCGGGGAGCTGTTTTTT.

The V gene is TRBV28, the J gene TRBJ2-3; 12 nucleotides align to TRBD1. Germline loops: CDR1 MDHEN, CDR2 SYDVKM. The ends lost 5 bases at V and 2 bases at J; junction bases unmatched: 5. This CDR3 is 16 amino acids long. CDR3 coding DNA: TGTGCCAGCAGTAGGGACAGGGGGCCGATCACAGATACGCAGTATTTT. Translating gives CASSRDRGPITDTQYF. Variable domain in full (rest from reference TRBV28 and TRBJ2-3): DVKVTQSSRYLVKRTGEKVFLECVQDMDHENMFWYRQDPGLGLRLIYFSYDVKMKEKGDIPEGYSVSREKKERFSLILESASTNQTSMYLCASSRDRGPITDTQYFGPGTRLTVL.

The rearrangement joins TRBV6-1 to TRBJ2-7; 9 nucleotides match TRBD2. V trimming: 2 bases; J trimming: 3 bases; junction bases outside the gene matches: 5. Germline V gene lookup returns CDR1 MNHNS and CDR2 SASEGT. The CDR3 extends over 15 amino acids. The CDR3 region is CASSEPGLAIYEQYF. In DNA, the CDR3 is TGTGCCAGCAGTGAACCGGGACTAGCAATCTACGAGCAGTACTTC.

Comments on this clone: Other DNA variants within this sample encode the same CDR3. The chain links TRBV11-2 to TRBJ2-7, with TRBD2 matching over 10 bases. Per germline, CDR1 SGHAT and CDR2 FQNNGV. The CDR3 extends over 14 amino acids. Trimming took 3 bases from V and 3 from J; bases not matched to a gene: 2. The CDR3 is CASSLVAGGYEQYF. For the CDR3, the DNA is TGTGCCAGCAGCTTGGTAGCGGGGGGCTACGAGCAGTACTTC.

The rearrangement uses TRBV27 and TRBJ2-7, with D unclear. CDR1 MNHEY and CDR2 SMNVEV come from the germline V gene (reference sequence). Trimming removed 5 bases at V and 4 bases at J, with 15 bases between. The CDR3 spans 14 residues. As DNA, the CDR3 is TGTGCCAGCAGTCCTACCACGGACGGGTACGAGCAGTACTTC. It encodes CASSPTTDGYEQYF.

Worth noting for this clone: The sample has other DNA sequences that encode this CDR3 too. The genes are TRBV9 and TRBJ1-5; D call uncertain. The CDR3 runs to 13 residues. V was pared by 0 bases and J by 4 bases, with 5 bases between. CDR1 is SGDLS and CDR2 is YYNGEE in the germline V gene. In DNA form, the CDR3 reads TGTGCCAGCAGCGTAGCGAGTAATCAGCCCCAGCATTTT. Its translation: CASSVASNQPQHF.

The V and J genes are TRBV11-3 and TRBJ2-7, with 7 bases identical to TRBD1. With V trimmed by 5 bases and J by 4 bases, 11 bases remained unmatched. CDR1 is SGHNT and CDR2 is YENEEA in the germline V gene. The CDR3 extends over 15 amino acids. The CDR3 here is CASSDPGTAPYEQYF. The DNA of the CDR3 is TGTGCCAGCAGCGATCCCGGGACAGCACCTTACGAGCAGTACTTC.